These T cell receptor beta chains were read from a single sample in a study of blood T cell repertoires in COVID-19. Assay: immunoSEQ multiplex PCR; the TCRdb copy retains only in-frame clones and omits some. The sample yields about 170,000 clones, about 86% seen once. The material sequenced was peripheral blood. The source is a woman aged 55-69 years with COVID-19, enrolled during active disease. Both conserved end residues are part of each CDR3. The D gene is left open where the match is weak. Only part of the rows carry a size: once, few, many, or a class if the clone is expanded.

size: -; V: TRBV7-8; J: TRBJ2-2; D: TRBD2; DNA: TGTGCCAGCAGCCCTAGCGGGGCGAACACCGGGGAGCTGTTTTTT; CDR3: CASSPSGANTGELFF
size: -; V: TRBV6-5; J: TRBJ1-2; D: -; DNA: TGTGCCAGCAGCCAGCCGAAGGGAGTCAACTATGGCTACACCTTC; CDR3: CASSQPKGVNYGYTF
size: -; V: TRBV5-8; J: TRBJ1-6; D: -; DNA: TGTGCCAGCAGCTTGGTGCAGGGAGGGTCACCCCTCCACTTT; CDR3: CASSLVQGGSPLHF
size: -; V: TRBV2; J: TRBJ2-7; D: -; DNA: TGTGCCAGTTTCGCTGAACAGGAAACCTACGAGCAGTACTTC; CDR3: CASFAEQETYEQYF
size: once; V: TRBV4-1; J: TRBJ1-4; D: TRBD1; DNA: TGCGCCAGCAGCCAAGGCAGGGGACAGGCTAATGAAAAACTGTTTTTT; CDR3: CASSQGRGQANEKLFF
size: -; V: TRBV6-2/TRBV6-3; J: TRBJ1-5; D: -; DNA: TGTGCCAGCAGCAGGGGTCGGAGTCAGCCCCAGCATTTT; CDR3: CASSRGRSQPQHF
size: once; V: TRBV4-3; J: TRBJ2-7; D: TRBD1; DNA: TGCGCCAGCAGCCAAGAAGCGGGAGGACAGGGGGCGGCTAACGAGCAGTACTTC; CDR3: CASSQEAGGQGAANEQYF
size: once; V: TRBV4-1; J: TRBJ2-1; D: -; DNA: TGCGCCAGCAGCCAAGAGGGCAGCCGTTTGTGGCAGTTCTTC; CDR3: CASSQEGSRLWQFF
size: few; V: TRBV30; J: TRBJ1-6; D: TRBD1; DNA: TGTGCCTGGGACTACAGGGGGCGTAGATCCTATAATTCACCCCTCCACTTT; CDR3: CAWDYRGRRSYNSPLHF
size: -; V: TRBV4-1; J: TRBJ2-3; D: TRBD2; DNA: TGCGCCAGCAGCCCTACTAGCGGGAGGAGGACAGATACGCAGTATTTT; CDR3: CASSPTSGRRTDTQYF
size: -; V: TRBV9; J: TRBJ1-3; D: -; DNA: TGTGCCAGCAGCTACAGACACTCTGGAAACACCATATATTTT; CDR3: CASSYRHSGNTIYF
size: -; V: TRBV6-2/TRBV6-3; J: TRBJ2-2; D: TRBD2; DNA: TGTGCCAGCAGTTACCTTCGACTAGCGGGGAACACCGGGGAGCTGTTTTTT; CDR3: CASSYLRLAGNTGELFF
size: -; V: TRBV10-3; J: TRBJ2-7; D: -; DNA: TGTGCCATCAGTGAGTCGGGGAGCTCCTACGAGCAGTACTTC; CDR3: CAISESGSSYEQYF
size: -; V: TRBV27; J: TRBJ1-2; D: -; DNA: TGTGCCAGCAGACTCGGGGAGAACTATGGCTACACCTTC; CDR3: CASRLGENYGYTF